The 5 T cell receptor beta chains given below trace back to one sample, sequenced in a study of shared clonotypes between healthy human individuals. Naive CD8 isolation took CD45RO-negative cells positively selected for CCR7 and excluded terminally differentiated effector memory CD45RA+ cells. TCRdb keeps only in-frame clones here, not all; method: immunoSEQ multiplex PCR. The data show 550,000 to 650,000 clones, 95% to 97% seen once. The source material was naive CD8+ T cells sorted from blood. The receptors shown here come from a woman aged 25 to 39 in good health.

The chain employs TRBV28 and TRBJ1-2; tentatively, D is TRBD1 (5 bases). V was cut by 1 base and J by 8 bases, with 11 bases left in between. Germline V gene data show CDR1 as MDHEN and CDR2 as SYDVKM. The CDR3 consists of 13 residues. CDR3 in DNA: TGTGCCAGCAGTTTATCCAGGGCCCGAGGCTACACCTTC. It specifies CASSLSRARGYTF.

The chain has TRBV7-8 and TRBJ2-2, with D hard to call. CDR1 SGHVS and CDR2 FQNEAQ come from the germline V gene. With 5 bases removed from V and 6 bases from J, the gap between germline ends came to 19 bases. The CDR3 runs to 16 residues. The CDR3 region has the DNA TGTGCCAGCAGCCAAAACGGGCCAGTCTTGTCCGGGGAGCTGTTTTTT. Translation: CASSQNGPVLSGELFF. Complete variable domain (other parts from reference TRBV7-8 and TRBJ2-2): GAGVSQSPRYKVAKRGQDVALRCDPISGHVSLFWYQQALGQGPEFLTYFQNEAQLDKSGLPSDRFFAERPEGSVSTLKIQRTQQEDSAVYLCASSQNGPVLSGELFFGEGSRLTVL.

V usage is TRBV29-1 and J usage is TRBJ2-1; D remains unclear. This CDR3 comprises 12 residues. V lost 4 bases and J lost 3, with 7 bases in between. The germline V gene encodes CDR1 SQVTM and CDR2 ANQGSEA. Here the CDR3 DNA reads TGCAGCGTTGTGTGGGTCTACAATGAGCAGTTCTTC. Translated, it gives CSVVWVYNEQFF.

There are a few counts of this clone. This chain uses TRBV6-6 with TRBJ1-1; D is unresolved. The CDR3 is 12 residues long. Germline lookup yields CDR1 MNHNY and CDR2 SVGAGI (reference sequence). The ends were cut back, 2 bases at V and 8 bases at J, with 9 bases in the middle. The CDR3 coding sequence is TGTGCCAGCAGTTACCCCGGATCAGAAGCTTTCTTT. Its translation is CASSYPGSEAFF.

This chain connects TRBV5-1 to TRBJ2-7, with D perhaps TRBD1 (6 bases). The CDR3 totals 15 residues. Looked up from germline, CDR1 is SGHRS and CDR2 is YFSETQ. The ends were cut back, 0 bases at V and 2 bases at J, with 12 bases in the middle. The CDR3 DNA is TGCGCCAGCAGCTTGGTCGGATCAGGGGCCTACGAGCAGTACTTC. This encodes CASSLVGSGAYEQYF.